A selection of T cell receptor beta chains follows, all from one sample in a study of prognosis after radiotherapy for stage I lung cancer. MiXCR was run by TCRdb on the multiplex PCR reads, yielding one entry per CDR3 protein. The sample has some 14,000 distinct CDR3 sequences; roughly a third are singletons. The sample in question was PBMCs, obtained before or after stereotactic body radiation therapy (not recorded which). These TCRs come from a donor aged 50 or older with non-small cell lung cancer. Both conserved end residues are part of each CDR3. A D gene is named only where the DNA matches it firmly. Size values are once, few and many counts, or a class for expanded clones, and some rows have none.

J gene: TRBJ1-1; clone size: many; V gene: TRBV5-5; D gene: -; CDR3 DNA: TGTGCCAGCAGCTTGGACAGGGATGCTTTCTTT; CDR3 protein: CASSLDRDAFF
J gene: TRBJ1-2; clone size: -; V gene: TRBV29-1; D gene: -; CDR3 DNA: TGCAGCGTTGAGGTTCGATCCTATGGCTACACCTTC; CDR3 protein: CSVEVRSYGYTF
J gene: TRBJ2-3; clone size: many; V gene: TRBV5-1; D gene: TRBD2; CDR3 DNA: TGCGCCAGCAGCTTGGCCGAAGCGGGGGGGAGCACAGATACGCAGTATTTT; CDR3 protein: CASSLAEAGGSTDTQYF
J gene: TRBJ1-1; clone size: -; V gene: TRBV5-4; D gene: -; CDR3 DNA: TGTGCCAGCAGCTCCGGGCAGGGTGACACTGAAGCTTTCTTT; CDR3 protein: CASSSGQGDTEAFF
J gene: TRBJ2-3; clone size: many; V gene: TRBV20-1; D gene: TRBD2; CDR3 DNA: TGCAGTGCCAGCAGTCGGACCCCGGGAGGAGATACGCAGTATTTT; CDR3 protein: CSASSRTPGGDTQYF
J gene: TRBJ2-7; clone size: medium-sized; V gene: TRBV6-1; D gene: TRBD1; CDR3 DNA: TGTGCCAGCAGTGCTTACAGGGGACCGACCTACGAGCAGTACTTC; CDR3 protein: CASSAYRGPTYEQYF
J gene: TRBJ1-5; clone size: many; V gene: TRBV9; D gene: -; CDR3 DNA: TGTGCCAGCATCCTAAGGGGGGGCGCCCAGCCCCAGCATTTT; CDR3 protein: CASILRGGAQPQHF
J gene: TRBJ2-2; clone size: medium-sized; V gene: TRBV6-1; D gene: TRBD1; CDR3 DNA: TGTGCCAGCCGGGACAGAGCGAACACCGGGGAGCTGTTTTTT; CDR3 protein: CASRDRANTGELFF
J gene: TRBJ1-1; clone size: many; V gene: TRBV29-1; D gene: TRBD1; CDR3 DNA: TGCAGCGGAAACAGGGGGTTGGGAACTGAAGCTTTCTTT; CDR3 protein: CSGNRGLGTEAFF
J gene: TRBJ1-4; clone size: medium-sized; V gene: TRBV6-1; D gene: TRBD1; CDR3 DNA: TGTGCCAGCAGCCTTGACAGGGTCATGGCTTTAGAAAAACTGTTTTTT; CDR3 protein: CASSLDRVMALEKLFF
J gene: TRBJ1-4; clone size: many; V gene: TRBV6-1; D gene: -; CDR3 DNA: TGTGCCAGCCGGCGAAGTCTCTTGGCGGGAGAAAAACTGTTTTTT; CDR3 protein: CASRRSLLAGEKLFF
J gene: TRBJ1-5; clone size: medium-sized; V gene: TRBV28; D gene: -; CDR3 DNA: TGTGCCAGCAGTTTACTGGTCCAGCCCCAGCATTTT; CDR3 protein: CASSLLVQPQHF
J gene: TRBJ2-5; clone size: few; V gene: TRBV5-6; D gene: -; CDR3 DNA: TGTGCCAGCAGCTTGACTGTCCCGGGACCCCGAGAGACCCAGTACTTC; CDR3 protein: CASSLTVPGPRETQYF
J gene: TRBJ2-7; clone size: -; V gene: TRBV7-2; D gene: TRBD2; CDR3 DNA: TGTGCCAGCAGTTTTGGGACTAGCGGGGCGACCTACGAGCAGTACTTC; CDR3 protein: CASSFGTSGATYEQYF
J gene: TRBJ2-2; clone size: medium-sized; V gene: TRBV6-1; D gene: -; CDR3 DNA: TGTGCCAGCAGTGAAAGGGGGAGGAGGGGGCCCGCCGGGGAGCTGTTTTTT; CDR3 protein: CASSERGRRGPAGELFF
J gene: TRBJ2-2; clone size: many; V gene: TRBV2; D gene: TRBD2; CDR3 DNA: TGTGCCAGCAGTGAACGGACTAGCGGGAGTGCGTGGGCCGGGGAGCTGTTTTTT; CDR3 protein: CASSERTSGSAWAGELFF
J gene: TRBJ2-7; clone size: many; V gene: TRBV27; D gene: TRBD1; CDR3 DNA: TGTGCCAGCAGTTTATATAGTTTAGGGGGCCTAGGGGAGCAGTACTTC; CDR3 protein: CASSLYSLGGLGEQYF
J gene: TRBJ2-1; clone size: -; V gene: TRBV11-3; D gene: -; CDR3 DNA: TGTGCCAGCAGCTTAACTGAAAATGAGCAGTTCTTC; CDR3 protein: CASSLTENEQFF
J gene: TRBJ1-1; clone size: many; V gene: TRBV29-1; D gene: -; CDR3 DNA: TGCAGCGTTGGGTCTGGACGGGCGTTCACTGAAGCTTTCTTT; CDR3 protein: CSVGSGRAFTEAFF
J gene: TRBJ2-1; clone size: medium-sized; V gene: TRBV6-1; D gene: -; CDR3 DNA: TGTGCCAGCAGTGACCAGGGCAGAACGAATGAGCAGTTCTTC; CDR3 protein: CASSDQGRTNEQFF
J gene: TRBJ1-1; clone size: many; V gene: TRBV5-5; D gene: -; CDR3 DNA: TGTGCCAGCAGCTTAGGTCCGGGGCTGAACACTGAAGCTTTCTTT; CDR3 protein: CASSLGPGLNTEAFF
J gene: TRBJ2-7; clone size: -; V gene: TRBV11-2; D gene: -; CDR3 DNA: TGTGCCAGCAGCTTAGCGGGGCTGTACGATCAGTACTTC; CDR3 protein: CASSLAGLYDQYF
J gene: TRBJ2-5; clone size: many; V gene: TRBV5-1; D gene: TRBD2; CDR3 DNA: TGCGCCAGCAGCATATTTACTAGCGTAGAGACCCAGTACTTC; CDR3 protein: CASSIFTSVETQYF
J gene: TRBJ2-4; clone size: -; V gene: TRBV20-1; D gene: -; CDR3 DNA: TGCAGTGCTAGGGAGGACAGCGCCATAAACATCCAGTACTTC; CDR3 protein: CSAREDSAINIQYF
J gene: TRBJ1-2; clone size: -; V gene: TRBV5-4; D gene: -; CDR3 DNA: TGTGCCAGCATCCGGGTCTCCCGAGTCTACACCTTC; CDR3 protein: CASIRVSRVYTF
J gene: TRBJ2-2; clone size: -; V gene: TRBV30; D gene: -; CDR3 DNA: TGTGCCTGGAGTGGGGCCCAGCCCCAGCCCGGGGAGCTGTTTTTT; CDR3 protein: CAWSGAQPQPGELFF
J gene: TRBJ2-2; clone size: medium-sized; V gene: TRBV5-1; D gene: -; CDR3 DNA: TGCGCCAGCAGACCCTCGGGGTCTAGCACCGGGGAGCTGTTTTTT; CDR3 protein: CASRPSGSSTGELFF
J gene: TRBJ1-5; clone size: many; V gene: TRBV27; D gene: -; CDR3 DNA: TGTGCCAGCAGTTTATCAAGTTCCGGGAAAAATCAGCCCCAGCATTTT; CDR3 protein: CASSLSSSGKNQPQHF
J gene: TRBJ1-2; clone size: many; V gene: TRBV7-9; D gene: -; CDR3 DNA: TGTGCCAGCGGCTTACAAGTACAGAATGTTAACTATGGCTACACCTTC; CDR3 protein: CASGLQVQNVNYGYTF
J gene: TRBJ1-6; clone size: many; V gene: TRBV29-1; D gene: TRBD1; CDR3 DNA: TGCAGCGCCCGGGACAGAGATAATTCACCCCTCCACTTT; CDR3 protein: CSARDRDNSPLHF
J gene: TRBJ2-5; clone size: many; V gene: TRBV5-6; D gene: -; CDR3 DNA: TGTGCCAGCAGCCGGGGGGCCAGTGGAGAGACCCAGTACTTC; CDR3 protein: CASSRGASGETQYF